The 14 T cell receptor beta chains below all came from one sample that was sequenced in a study of tumor and adjacent non-tumor tissue in lung cancer. RNA was extracted from bulk tissue without any cell sorting. Distant lung tissue was collected more than 3 cm away from the tumor edge. Three rounds of nested PCR, following a modified ARM-PCR protocol, produced the TCRbeta library. MiXCR was run by TCRdb on the multiplex PCR reads, yielding one entry per CDR3 protein. The sample holds approximately 90,000 distinct CDR3 sequences; more than 75% are singletons and the top ten take 20% to 25%. Sequencing input: distant non-tumor lung tissue. These TCRs come from a woman in her 50s with non-small cell lung cancer.

This clonotype showed up many times. The rearrangement links TRBV6-6 to TRBJ2-1; 9 positions match TRBD2. The J segment lost 5 bases and the V segment lost 6 bases, leaving 11 bases of the junction unmatched. Germline loops: CDR1 MNHNY, CDR2 SVGAGI (reference sequence). The CDR3 is 16 amino acids. The CDR3 nucleotides are TGTGCCAGCAGAACCGGGAGCCTAGCGGGAAACAATGAGCAGTTCTTC. Residues: CASRTGSLAGNNEQFF.

The CDR3 loop is CASSLRDSNSYEQYF. CDR3 nucleotide sequence: TGTGCCAGCAGTCTCCGGGACAGTAACTCCTACGAGCAGTACTTC. The rearrangement uses TRBV12-3 or TRBV12-4 and TRBJ2-7; the match to TRBD1 covers 7 bases. Trimming took 5 bases from V and 0 from J; bases not matched to a gene: 7. The CDR3 runs 15 residues.

This clonotype was seen once. Just one base apart from a much larger clone, this may be a read error. The chain has TRBV20-1 and TRBJ2-7; TRBD1 might be the D (5 bases). CDR1 is DFQATT and CDR2 is SNEGSKA in the germline V gene (reference sequence). With 6 bases removed from V and 2 bases from J, the gap between germline ends came to 14 bases. The CDR3 loop spans 13 amino acids. Here the CDR3 DNA reads TGCAGTGCCCAACGACAGTGGGCCTACGAGCAGTACTTC. Amino acids: CSAQRQWAYEQYF.

This clonotype has just a few counts. This chain joins TRBV30 and TRBJ2-7; D remains ambiguous. V dropped 0 bases and J dropped 3 bases, with 9 bases sitting between them. CDR3 length: 13 amino acids. The V gene's germline CDR1 is GTSNPN and CDR2 SVGIG (reference sequence). This CDR3 reads CAWSVTAYYEQYF. The CDR3 DNA follows: TGTGCCTGGAGTGTGACGGCCTACTACGAGCAGTACTTC.

Comments on this clonotype: This may arise from a read error, as a much more abundant clone is one base away. Lacking the conserved final phenylalanine or tryptophan, this CDR3 likely reflects a read error. J is TRBJ1-3 and V is TRBV30, with D unresolved. The V end was cut by 5 bases, the J end by 1 base, with 12 bases between. CDR3 size: 14 residues. Germline lookup yields CDR1 GTSNPN and CDR2 SVGIG (reference sequence). The CDR3 DNA is TGTGCCTGGGTGGGCCCAGGTTCTGGAAACACCATATATTCT. Protein: CAWVGPGSGNTIYS.

This chain connects TRBV11-2 to TRBJ2-7; tentative D call: TRBD2 (5 bases). This CDR3 has 14 residues. Germline CDR1 is SGHAT and CDR2 is FQNNGV. Trimming cost V 11 bases and J 2 bases, with 19 bases left between them. CDR3 bases: TGTGCCGGCGGCCTGACGGACTCTGCCTACGAGCAGTACTTC. Translated: CAGGLTDSAYEQYF.

In the case of this clonotype: At one end the junction does not follow the germline gene, possibly because of a read error. This chain joins TRBV10-1 and TRBJ2-5; D is perhaps TRBD2 (6 bases). CDR3 length: 14 amino acids. Germline CDR1 WNHNN, CDR2 SYGVQD (reference sequence). CDR3 protein: CARRGRGGPETQYF. CDR3 bases: TGCGCCCGCAGAGGACGGGGAGGTCCAGAGACCCAGTACTTC.

Of note for this clonotype: A read error may produce the germline difference seen at one junction end. The CDR3 protein is CVNSLVRDSYKQYF. In DNA form, the CDR3 reads TGTGTCAACAGCTTAGTTAGGGACAGCTACAAGCAGTACTTC. This chain joins TRBV11-2 and TRBJ2-7; 7 positions match TRBD1. The CDR3 covers 14 residues. CDR1 SGHAT and CDR2 FQNNGV come from the germline V gene.

Concerning this clonotype itself: An end of the junction differs from the germline gene, which may be a read error. The CDR3 sequence is CAISPWEGYSYEQYF. The CDR3 region has the DNA TGTGCCATCAGCCCATGGGAGGGATACTCCTACGAGCAGTACTTC. The rearrangement joins TRBV11-2 to TRBJ2-7, with 7 bases fitting TRBD2. The CDR3 length is 15 residues. CDR1 is SGHAT and CDR2 is FQNNGV in the germline V gene.

At least ten counts were recorded for this clonotype. The V call is TRBV28, the J call TRBJ2-5; 9 bases fit TRBD1. This CDR3 has 15 residues. The ends lost 4 bases at V and 5 bases at J; junction bases unmatched: 8. Germline-derived CDR1 and CDR2 are MDHEN and SYDVKM. This chain's CDR3 is CASSSPDRGDETQYF. The CDR3 coding sequence is TGTGCCAGCAGTTCGCCGGACAGGGGAGACGAGACCCAGTACTTC.

As concerns this clonotype: The germline gene is not matched at one end of the junction; a read error may be the cause. The chain carries TRBV6-6 and TRBJ2-7, with 8 bases fitting TRBD1. Germline V gene data show CDR1 as MNHNY and CDR2 as SVGAGI (reference sequence). This CDR3 has 14 residues. Here the CDR3 DNA reads TGTGCTAGCAGCTCCCGGGACAGGACCTACGAGCGGTACTTC. This sequence encodes CASSSRDRTYERYF.

This clonotype was counted a few times. In this CDR3 the conserved last residue, phenylalanine or tryptophan, is missing, so a read error is likely. The rearrangement uses TRBV5-1 and TRBJ2-3; 8 nucleotides align to TRBD1. CDR3 size: 14 residues. Germline V lookup: CDR1 SGHRS, CDR2 YFSETQ. After removal of 7 bases from V and 1 base from J, the junction contained 5 bases not matched to a gene. CDR3: CASYRGQGTDTQYY. For the CDR3, the DNA is TGCGCCAGCTACCGGGGACAGGGCACAGATACGCAGTATTAT.

The chain carries TRBV6-1 and TRBJ1-2; maybe TRBD1 (5 bases). The CDR3 is 11 amino acids. CDR1 is MNHNS, CDR2 SASEGT, per germline. In DNA form, the CDR3 reads TGTGTTAGCAGGGTAGACTATGGCTACACCTTC. Translated, it gives CVSRVDYGYTF.

As to this clonotype: The junction and the germline gene differ at one end; a read error may be behind it. The rearrangement joins TRBV6-1 to TRBJ2-7, with 9 positions matching TRBD2. The CDR3 runs 15 residues. Looked up from germline, CDR1 is MNHNS and CDR2 is SASEGT. CDR3 nucleotide sequence: TGTGCCAGCAGTGTCCCAGCTAGCGGGATTTACGAACAGTACTTC. Amino acids: CASSVPASGIYEQYF.